This TCR beta chain was recorded in a study of T cells in Graves' hyperthyroidism and ophthalmopathy. The wider study: Sampling of peripheral blood happened at initial diagnosis, prior to any treatment. Findings and caveats of the study: Stable hyperthyroidism was separated from ophthalmopathy by a model based on 13 V-J features.

Trimming shortened V by 0 bases and J by 3 bases, and 12 bases separated the two germline ends. The CDR3 is made up of 15 amino acids. Germline CDR1 LGHNA, CDR2 YSLEER. The PBMCs were taken from around 10 ml of fresh peripheral blood. RNA transcripts gave rise to amplified TCR beta CDR3 regions. TCR CDR3 regions were first amplified by RT-PCR with HTBI primers. TCRdb re-called the multiplex PCR reads with MiXCR, one entry per CDR3 protein. The sample has approximately 600,000 distinct CDR3 sequences, 13% to 15% seen once; the top ten hold around 7%. With regard to this clonotype: The target antigen is unknown.

Material for sequencing was blood. This chain links TRBV4-3 with TRBJ2-7, with D tentatively TRBD1 or TRBD2 (6 bases each). The receptor was derived from a woman aged 18 to 35 with Graves' ophthalmopathy. CDR3: CASSQDGGHYYEQYF. CDR3 nucleotides: TGCGCCAGCAGCCAAGATGGGGGGCACTACTACGAGCAGTACTTC.